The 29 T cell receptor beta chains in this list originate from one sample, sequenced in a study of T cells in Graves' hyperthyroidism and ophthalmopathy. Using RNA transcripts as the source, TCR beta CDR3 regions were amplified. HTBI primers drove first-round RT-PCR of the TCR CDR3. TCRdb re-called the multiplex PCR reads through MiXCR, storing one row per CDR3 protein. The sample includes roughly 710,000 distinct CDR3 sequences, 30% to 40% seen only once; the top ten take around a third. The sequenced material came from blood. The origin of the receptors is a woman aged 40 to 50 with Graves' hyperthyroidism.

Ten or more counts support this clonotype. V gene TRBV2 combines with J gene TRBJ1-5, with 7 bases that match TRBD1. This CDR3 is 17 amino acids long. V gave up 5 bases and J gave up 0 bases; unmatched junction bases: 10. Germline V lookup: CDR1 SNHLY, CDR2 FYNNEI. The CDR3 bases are TGTGCCAGCAGTATACCGGGACAGCCTTATAGCAATCAGCCCCAGCATTTT. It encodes CASSIPGQPYSNQPQHF.

CDR3 sequence: CASSRGSGSLSYEQYF. For the CDR3, the DNA is TGTGCCAGCAGCCGGGGGAGCGGGAGTTTATCCTACGAGCAGTACTTC. The chain combines TRBV11-2 with TRBJ2-7, with 8 positions matching TRBD2. The V gene's germline CDR1 is SGHAT and CDR2 FQNNGV. The CDR3 length is 16 residues. V lost 5 bases and J lost 1; bases outside the gene matches: 10.

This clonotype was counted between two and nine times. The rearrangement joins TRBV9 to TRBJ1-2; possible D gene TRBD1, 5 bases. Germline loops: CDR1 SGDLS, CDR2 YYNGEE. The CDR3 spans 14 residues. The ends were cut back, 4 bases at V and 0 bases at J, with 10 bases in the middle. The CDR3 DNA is TGTGCCAGCAGCCCGACGACAGCTAACTATGGCTACACCTTC. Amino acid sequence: CASSPTTANYGYTF.

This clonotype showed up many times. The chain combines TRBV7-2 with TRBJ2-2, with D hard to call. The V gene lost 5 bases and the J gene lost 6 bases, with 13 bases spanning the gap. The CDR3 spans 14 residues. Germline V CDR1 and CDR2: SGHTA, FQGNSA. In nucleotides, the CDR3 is TGTGCCAGCAGCGCCTCCGTCAGCGCCGGGGAGCTGTTTTTT. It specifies CASSASVSAGELFF. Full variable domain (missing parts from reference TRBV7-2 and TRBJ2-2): GAGVSQSPSNKVTEKGKDVELRCDPISGHTALYWYRQSLGQGLEFLIYFQGNSAPDKSGLPSDRFSAERTGGSVSTLTIQRTQQEDSAVYLCASSASVSAGELFFGEGSRLTVL.

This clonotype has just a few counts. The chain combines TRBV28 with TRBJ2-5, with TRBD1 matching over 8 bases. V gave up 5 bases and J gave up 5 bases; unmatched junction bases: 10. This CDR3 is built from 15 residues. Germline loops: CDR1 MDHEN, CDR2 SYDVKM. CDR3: CASSLPTGGSETQYF. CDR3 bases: TGTGCCAGCAGTCTTCCCACAGGGGGTTCGGAGACCCAGTACTTC.

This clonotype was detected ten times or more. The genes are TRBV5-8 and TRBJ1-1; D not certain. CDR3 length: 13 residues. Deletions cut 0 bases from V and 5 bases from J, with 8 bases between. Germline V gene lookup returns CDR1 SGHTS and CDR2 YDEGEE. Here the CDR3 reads CASSLAAGTEAFF. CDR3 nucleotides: TGTGCCAGCAGCTTGGCCGCCGGAACTGAAGCTTTCTTT.

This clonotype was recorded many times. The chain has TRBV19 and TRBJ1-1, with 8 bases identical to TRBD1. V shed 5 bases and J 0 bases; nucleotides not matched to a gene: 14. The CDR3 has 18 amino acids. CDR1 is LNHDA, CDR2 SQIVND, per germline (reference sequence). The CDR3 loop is CASSSSWTGRRMNTEAFF. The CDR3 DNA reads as TGTGCCAGTAGTTCCTCATGGACAGGGAGAAGGATGAACACTGAAGCTTTCTTT.

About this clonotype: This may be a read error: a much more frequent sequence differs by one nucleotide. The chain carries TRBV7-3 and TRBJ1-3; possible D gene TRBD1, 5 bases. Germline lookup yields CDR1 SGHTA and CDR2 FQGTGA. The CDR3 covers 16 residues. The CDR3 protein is CASSLGTGTSGNTIHF. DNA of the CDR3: TGTGCCAGCAGCTTGGGAACCGGGACCTCTGGAAACACCATACATTTT. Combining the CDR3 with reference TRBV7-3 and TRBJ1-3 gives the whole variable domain GAGVSQTPSNKVTEKGKYVELRCDPISGHTALYWYRQSLGQGPEFLIYFQGTGAADDSGLPNDRFFAVRPEGSVSTLKIQRTERGDSAVYLCASSLGTGTSGNTIHFGEGSWLTVV.

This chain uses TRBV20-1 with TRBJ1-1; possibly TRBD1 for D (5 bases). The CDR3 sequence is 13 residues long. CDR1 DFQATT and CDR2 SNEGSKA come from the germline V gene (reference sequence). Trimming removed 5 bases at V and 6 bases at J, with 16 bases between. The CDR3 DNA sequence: TGCAGTGCTGGGACGGGGGGGGTATCTGAAGCTTTCTTT. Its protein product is CSAGTGGVSEAFF.

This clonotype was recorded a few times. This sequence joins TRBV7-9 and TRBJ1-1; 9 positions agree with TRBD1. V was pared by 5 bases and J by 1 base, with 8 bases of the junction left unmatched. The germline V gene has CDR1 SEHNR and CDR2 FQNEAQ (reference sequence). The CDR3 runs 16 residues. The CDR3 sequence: CASSPEQGATNTEAFF. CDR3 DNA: TGTGCCAGCAGCCCAGAACAGGGGGCGACGAACACTGAAGCTTTCTTT.

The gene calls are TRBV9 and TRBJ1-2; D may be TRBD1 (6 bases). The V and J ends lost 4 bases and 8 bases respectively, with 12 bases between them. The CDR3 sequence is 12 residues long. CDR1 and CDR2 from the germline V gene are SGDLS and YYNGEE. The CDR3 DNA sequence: TGTGCCAGCAGCTCCGGGACAAGCGGCTACACCTTC. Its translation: CASSSGTSGYTF. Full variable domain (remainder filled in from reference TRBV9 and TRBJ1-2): DSGVTQTPKHLITATGQRVTLRCSPRSGDLSVYWYQQSLDQGLQFLIQYYNGEERAKGNILERFSAQQFPDLHSELNLSSLELGDSALYFCASSSGTSGYTFGSGTRLTVV.

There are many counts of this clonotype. The CDR3 sequence is CSVASGAQNTEAFF. Here the CDR3 DNA reads TGCAGTGTAGCATCAGGGGCTCAGAACACTGAAGCTTTCTTT. The J gene is TRBJ1-1, the V gene TRBV20-1; the D gene is possibly TRBD1 (6 bases). The CDR3 sequence is 14 residues long. V shed 7 bases and J shed 1 base, with 16 bases lying between them. CDR1 is DFQATT, CDR2 SNEGSKA, per germline (reference sequence).

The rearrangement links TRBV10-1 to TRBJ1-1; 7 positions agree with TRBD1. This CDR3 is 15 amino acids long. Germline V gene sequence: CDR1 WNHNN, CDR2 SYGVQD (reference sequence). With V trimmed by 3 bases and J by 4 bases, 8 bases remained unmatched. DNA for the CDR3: TGCGCCAGCAGTGACCGCGGCAGGGGGAGCACTGAAGCTTTCTTT. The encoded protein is CASSDRGRGSTEAFF.

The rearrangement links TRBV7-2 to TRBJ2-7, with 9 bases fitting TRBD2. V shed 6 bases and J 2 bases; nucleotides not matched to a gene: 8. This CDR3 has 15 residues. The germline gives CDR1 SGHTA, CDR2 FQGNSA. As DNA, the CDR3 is TGTGCCAGCAGGGAACAAGCGGGAGGTACCTACGAGCAGTACTTC. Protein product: CASREQAGGTYEQYF.

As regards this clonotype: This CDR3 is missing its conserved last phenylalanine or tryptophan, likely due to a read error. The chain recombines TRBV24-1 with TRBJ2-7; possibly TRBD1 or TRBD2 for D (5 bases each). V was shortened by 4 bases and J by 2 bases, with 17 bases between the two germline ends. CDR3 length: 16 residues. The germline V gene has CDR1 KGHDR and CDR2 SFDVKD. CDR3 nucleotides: TGTGCCACCAGTGACTCAGACAGCGGCTTTCCCTACGAGCAGTACCTC. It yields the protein CATSDSDSGFPYEQYL.

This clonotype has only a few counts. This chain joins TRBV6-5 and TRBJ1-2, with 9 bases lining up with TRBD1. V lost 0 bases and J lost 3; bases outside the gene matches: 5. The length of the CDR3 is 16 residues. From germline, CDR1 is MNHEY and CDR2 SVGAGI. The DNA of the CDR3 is TGTGCCAGCAGTTACTCGTTACAGGGGGCGGACTATGGCTACACCTTC. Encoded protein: CASSYSLQGADYGYTF.

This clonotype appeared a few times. CDR3 amino acids: CASSTTRGQLTGETQYF. The CDR3 DNA reads as TGCGCCAGCAGCACAACCAGAGGACAATTAACCGGGGAGACCCAGTACTTC. The V gene is TRBV5-1, the J gene TRBJ2-5; TRBD1 might be the D (5 bases). V lost 4 bases to trimming and J lost 5 bases, with 24 bases between them. The CDR3 contains 17 residues. Per the germline V gene, CDR1 is SGHRS and CDR2 is YFSETQ.

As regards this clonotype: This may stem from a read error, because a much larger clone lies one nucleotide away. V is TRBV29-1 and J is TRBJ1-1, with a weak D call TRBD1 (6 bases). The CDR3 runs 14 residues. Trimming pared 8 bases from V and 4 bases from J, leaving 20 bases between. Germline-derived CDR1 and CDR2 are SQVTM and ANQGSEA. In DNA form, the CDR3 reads TGCAGCACCGTAAAGGACACAGGGATCACTGAAGCTTTCTTT. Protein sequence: CSTVKDTGITEAFF.

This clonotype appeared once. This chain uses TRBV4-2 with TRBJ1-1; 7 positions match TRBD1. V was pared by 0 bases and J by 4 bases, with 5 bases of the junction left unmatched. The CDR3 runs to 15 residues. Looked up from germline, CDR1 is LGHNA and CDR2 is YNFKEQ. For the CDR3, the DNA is TGTGCCAGCAGCCAAGATCTTAGGGGGCCCACTGAAGCTTTCTTT. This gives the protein CASSQDLRGPTEAFF.

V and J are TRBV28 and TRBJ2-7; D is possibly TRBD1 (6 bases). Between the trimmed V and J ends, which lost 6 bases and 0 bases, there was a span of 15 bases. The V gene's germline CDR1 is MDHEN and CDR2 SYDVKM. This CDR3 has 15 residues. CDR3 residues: CASRQGQIFSYEQYF. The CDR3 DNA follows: TGTGCCAGCAGACAAGGACAGATATTCTCCTACGAGCAGTACTTC.

CDR3 nucleotide sequence: TGTGCCAGCAACTTACCAGCCTACGAGCAGTACTTC. Translated, it gives CASNLPAYEQYF. The genes are TRBV2 and TRBJ2-7; D unclear. The V end was cut by 7 bases, the J end by 2 bases, with 9 bases between. Per germline, CDR1 SNHLY and CDR2 FYNNEI. The CDR3 consists of 12 residues.

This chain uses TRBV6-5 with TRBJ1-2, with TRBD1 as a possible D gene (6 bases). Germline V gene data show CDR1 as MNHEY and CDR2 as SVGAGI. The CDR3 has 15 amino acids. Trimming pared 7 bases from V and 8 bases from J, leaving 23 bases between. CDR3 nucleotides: TGTGCCAGCACAACCCCAAAACAGGGTTTGTTCGGCTACACCTTC. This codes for CASTTPKQGLFGYTF.

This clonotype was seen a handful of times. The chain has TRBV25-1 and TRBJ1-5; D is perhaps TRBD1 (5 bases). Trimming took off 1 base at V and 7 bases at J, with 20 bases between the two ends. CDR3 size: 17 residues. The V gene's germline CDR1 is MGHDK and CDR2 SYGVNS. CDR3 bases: TGTGCCAGCAGTGAATTAGGATCCCCGGGGGGAGACCAGCCCCAGCATTTT. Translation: CASSELGSPGGDQPQHF.

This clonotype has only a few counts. Here the CDR3 DNA reads TGTGCCAGCAGTTACGGGACAAATAATTCACCCCTCCACTTT. This sequence encodes CASSYGTNNSPLHF. The chain carries TRBV6-5 and TRBJ1-6; perhaps TRBD1 as D (6 bases). The CDR3 extends over 14 amino acids. V lost 2 bases to trimming and J lost 5 bases, with 7 bases between them. CDR1 MNHEY and CDR2 SVGAGI come from the germline V gene.

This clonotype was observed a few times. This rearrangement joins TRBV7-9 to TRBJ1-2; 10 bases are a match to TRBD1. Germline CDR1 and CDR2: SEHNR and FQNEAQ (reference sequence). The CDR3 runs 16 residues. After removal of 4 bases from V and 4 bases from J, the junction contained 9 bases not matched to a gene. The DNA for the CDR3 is TGTGCCAGCAGCTCCCGAGGACAGGGGGGGCCCTATGGCTACACCTTC. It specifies CASSSRGQGGPYGYTF.

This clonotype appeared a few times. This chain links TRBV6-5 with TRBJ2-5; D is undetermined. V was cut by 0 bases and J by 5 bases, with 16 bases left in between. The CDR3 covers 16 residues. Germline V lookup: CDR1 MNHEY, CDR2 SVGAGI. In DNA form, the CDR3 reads TGTGCCAGCAGTTACTCGTATGGGGTTACGCCGGAGACCCAGTACTTC. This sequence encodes CASSYSYGVTPETQYF.

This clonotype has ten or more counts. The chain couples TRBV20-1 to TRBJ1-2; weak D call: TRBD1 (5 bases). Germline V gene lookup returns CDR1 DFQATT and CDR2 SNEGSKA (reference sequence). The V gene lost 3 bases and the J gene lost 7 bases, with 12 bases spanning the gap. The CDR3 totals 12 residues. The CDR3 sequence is CSASGGSLGYTF. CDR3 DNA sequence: TGCAGTGCTAGTGGGGGATCACTTGGCTACACCTTC.

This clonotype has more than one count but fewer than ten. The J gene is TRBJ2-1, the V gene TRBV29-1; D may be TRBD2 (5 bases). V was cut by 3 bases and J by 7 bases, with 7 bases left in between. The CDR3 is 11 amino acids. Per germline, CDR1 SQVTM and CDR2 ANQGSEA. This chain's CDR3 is CSVDSGNEQFF. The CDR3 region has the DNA TGCAGCGTTGATTCGGGGAATGAGCAGTTCTTC.

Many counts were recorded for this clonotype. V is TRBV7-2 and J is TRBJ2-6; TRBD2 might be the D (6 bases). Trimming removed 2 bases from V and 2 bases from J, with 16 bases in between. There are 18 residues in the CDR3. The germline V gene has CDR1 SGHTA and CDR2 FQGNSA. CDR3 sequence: CASSLKGFGGAGANVLTF. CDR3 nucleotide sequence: TGTGCCAGCAGCTTAAAGGGTTTCGGAGGGGCTGGGGCCAACGTCCTGACTTTC.